What follows are 24 T cell receptor beta chains derived from one specimen sequenced in a study of cytomegalovirus exposure and HLA in healthy donors. Use of 60 Vbeta and 13 Jbeta primers characterized the PCR. Generated by immunoSEQ multiplex PCR, the TCRdb table keeps only in-frame clones and is missing some. The table records approximately 150,000 clones, 80% of them present only once. The specimen was PBMCs. The receptors were gathered from a man aged 30 to 45 in good health and CMV-seronegative.

J is TRBJ1-6 and V is TRBV4-3; TRBD1 might be the D (5 bases). With 0 bases removed from V and 9 bases from J, the gap between germline ends came to 12 bases. Germline CDR1 LGHNA, CDR2 YSLEER. The CDR3 covers 15 residues. In DNA, the CDR3 is TGCGCCAGCAGCCAAGATCCGGGCAGGGCTTCACCCCTCCACTTT. It encodes CASSQDPGRASPLHF.

V gene TRBV7-2 combines with J gene TRBJ2-5; D remains ambiguous. V was cut by 4 bases and J by 3 bases, with 3 bases left in between. The CDR3 length is 11 residues. Germline V gene data show CDR1 as SGHTA and CDR2 as FQGNSA. CDR3 DNA sequence: TGTGCCAGCAGCTCCGAAGAGACCCAGTACTTC. Translated: CASSSEETQYF.

With respect to this clone: A read error may account for a junction end that differs from germline. The J gene is TRBJ1-4, the V gene TRBV7-9, with D perhaps TRBD1 (5 bases). The CDR3 contains 18 residues. Per the germline V gene, CDR1 is SEHNR and CDR2 is FQNEAQ (reference sequence). This CDR3 reads CSSSPRRGLTRPNEKLFF. CDR3 DNA: TGTTCCAGCAGCCCTCGAAGGGGCCTTACAAGACCCAATGAAAAACTGTTTTTT.

V is TRBV6-5 and J is TRBJ1-2, with D maybe TRBD1 (6 bases). Trimming removed 0 bases from V and 4 bases from J, with 12 bases in between. This CDR3 comprises 15 residues. Germline V gene data show CDR1 as MNHEY and CDR2 as SVGAGI. CDR3 protein: CASSYSSDSLYGYTF. CDR3 sequence (DNA): TGTGCCAGCAGTTACTCGTCGGACAGCCTCTATGGCTACACCTTC.

This chain links TRBV6-5 with TRBJ2-2; 9 bases agree with TRBD2. This CDR3 region has 14 residues. J was trimmed by 7 bases and V by 6 bases; bases with no gene match: 6. Germline CDR1 and CDR2: MNHEY and SVGAGI. The CDR3 DNA follows: TGTGCCAGCAGCTCACTAGCGGGCAACGGGGAGCTGTTTTTT. Its protein product is CASSSLAGNGELFF.

The chain combines TRBV7-3 with TRBJ2-5; 8 bases are a match to TRBD2. The CDR3 is 15 amino acids. V lost 7 bases, J lost 4 bases, and 11 bases stayed unmatched. The V gene's germline CDR1 is SGHTA and CDR2 FQGTGA. CDR3 coding DNA: TGTGCCAGCAAACGCACTAGCGGCCCGGGAGAGACCCAGTACTTC. It yields the protein CASKRTSGPGETQYF.

The chain combines TRBV28 with TRBJ2-7, with 14 positions matching TRBD2. This CDR3 is built from 16 residues. Per germline, CDR1 MDHEN and CDR2 SYDVKM. V lost 8 bases to trimming and J lost 2 bases; unmatched junction nucleotides: 8. The CDR3 loop reads CASEGTSGSRPYEQYF. Here the CDR3 DNA reads TGTGCCAGCGAAGGGACTAGCGGGAGCCGTCCCTACGAGCAGTACTTC.

The CDR3 reads CASSGQGTGNTIYF. In DNA, the CDR3 is TGTGCCAGCTCCGGGCAGGGAACTGGAAACACCATATATTTT. J is TRBJ1-3 and V is TRBV28, with D possibly matching TRBD1 (5 bases). This CDR3 has 14 amino acids. V dropped 8 bases and J dropped 2 bases, with 13 bases sitting between them. Germline CDR1 and CDR2: MDHEN and SYDVKM.

CDR3 loop: CASSLVGAGETEAFF. CDR3 sequence (DNA): TGTGCCAGCAGCTTAGTGGGTGCAGGGGAGACTGAAGCTTTCTTT. The rearrangement links TRBV7-6 to TRBJ1-1; D is perhaps TRBD1 (6 bases). The ends were cut back, 1 base at V and 5 bases at J, with 14 bases in the middle. There are 15 residues in the CDR3. Germline V gene sequence: CDR1 SGHVS, CDR2 FNYEAQ.

The chain combines TRBV27 with TRBJ2-2, with 11 bases aligning to TRBD1. After removal of 6 bases from V and 6 bases from J, the junction contained 3 bases not matched to a gene. There are 14 residues in the CDR3. Germline CDR1 and CDR2: MNHEY and SMNVEV (reference sequence). CDR3 sequence reads: CASRWGQGAGELFF. The CDR3, as DNA: TGTGCCAGCAGGTGGGGACAGGGGGCCGGGGAGCTGTTTTTT.

The chain joins TRBV2 to TRBJ1-3; TRBD1 aligns across 7 bases. CDR1 and CDR2 from the germline V gene are SNHLY and FYNNEI. The J segment lost 4 bases and the V segment lost 6 bases, leaving 9 bases of the junction unmatched. CDR3 length equals 15 residues. CDR3: CASRVGTAYGNTIYF. The CDR3 DNA reads TGTGCCAGCAGAGTCGGGACAGCCTACGGAAACACCATATATTTT.

The V gene is TRBV28, the J gene TRBJ1-5, with a tentative D call TRBD1 (5 bases). The CDR3 runs 12 residues. Per the germline V gene, CDR1 is MDHEN and CDR2 is SYDVKM. V lost 7 bases, J lost 4 bases, and 8 bases lay in between. This CDR3 reads CASNQGNQPQHF. The CDR3 nucleotides read TGTGCCAGCAACCAGGGAAATCAGCCCCAGCATTTT.

Comment on this clone: At one end, the junction sequence differs from germline, possibly due to a read error. This rearrangement joins TRBV30 to TRBJ2-7, with TRBD1 matching over 7 bases. The CDR3 extends over 13 amino acids. The germline V gene has CDR1 GTSNPN and CDR2 SVGIG (reference sequence). DNA for the CDR3: TGTGCCTGGAGCCCAGGTCAGGGGGTGGGTCCTGACTTC. Its protein product is CAWSPGQGVGPDF.

This sequence joins TRBV7-6 and TRBJ1-3; 9 bases map to TRBD1. The CDR3 loop spans 17 amino acids. CDR1 is SGHVS, CDR2 FNYEAQ, per germline. The V gene end was trimmed by 4 bases and the J gene end by 0 bases; junction bases not matched to a gene: 7. DNA of the CDR3: TGTGCCAGCAGCTCTACAGGGGGCGCATCCTCTGGAAACACCATATATTTT. It specifies CASSSTGGASSGNTIYF. Looking up the rest from reference TRBV7-6 and TRBJ1-3 gives the full variable domain: GAGVSQSPRYKVTKRGQDVALRCDPISGHVSLYWYRQALGQGPEFLTYFNYEAQQDKSGLPNDRFSAERPEGSISTLTIQRTEQRDSAMYRCASSSTGGASSGNTIYFGEGSWLTVV.

This clone appeared once. J is TRBJ2-1 and V is TRBV16, with a tentative D call TRBD2 (9 bases). Trimming took off 2 bases at V and 8 bases at J, with 19 bases between the two ends. CDR3 length: 16 residues. Germline V lookup: CDR1 KGHSY, CDR2 FQNENV. The CDR3 DNA sequence: TGTGCCAGCAGCCAAGGGAGTCTAGCGGGACAGGATGAGCAGTTCTTC. Translation gives CASSQGSLAGQDEQFF.

The V gene is TRBV27, the J gene TRBJ1-5; D not certain. The CDR3 is 14 residues long. Germline CDR1 reads MNHEY; CDR2 reads SMNVEV (reference sequence). V was cut by 4 bases and J by 0 bases, with 7 bases left in between. The CDR3 bases are TGTGCCAGCAGTTGGCAGTATAGCAATCAGCCCCAGCATTTT. Translation: CASSWQYSNQPQHF.

CDR3 residues: CASSSLLGGQAEAFF. Written as DNA, the CDR3 is TGCGCCAGCAGCTCTCTACTCGGGGGACAGGCCGAAGCTTTCTTT. The chain couples TRBV5-1 to TRBJ1-1; 8 nucleotides match TRBD1. V was pared by 3 bases and J by 8 bases, with 12 bases of the junction left unmatched. CDR1 is SGHRS, CDR2 YFSETQ, per germline. The CDR3 runs to 15 residues.

V gene TRBV18 combines with J gene TRBJ2-7; 9 bases map to TRBD1. V trimming: 6 bases; J trimming: 5 bases; junction bases outside the gene matches: 11. Per germline, CDR1 KGHSH and CDR2 LQKENI. The CDR3 has 15 amino acids. The CDR3 spells CASSPRTGATHEQYF. CDR3 in DNA: TGTGCCAGCTCCCCCCGGACAGGGGCGACCCACGAGCAGTACTTC.

As regards this clone: The same CDR3 also results from other DNA sequences found in this sample. V usage is TRBV2 and J usage is TRBJ1-2; 9 nucleotides line up with TRBD1. This CDR3 is 15 amino acids long. CDR1 is SNHLY, CDR2 FYNNEI, per germline. V was clipped by 11 bases and J by 4 bases; unmatched bases: 14. CDR3 loop: CACQTGGLKGYGYTF. CDR3 DNA: TGTGCCTGTCAGACAGGGGGGTTGAAGGGCTATGGCTACACCTTC.

The gene calls are TRBV29-1 and TRBJ2-5; maybe TRBD1 (6 bases). Germline CDR1 is SQVTM and CDR2 is ANQGSEA. This CDR3 region has 12 residues. V dropped 5 bases and J dropped 4 bases, with 11 bases sitting between them. The CDR3 sequence: CSVSVQGETQYF. CDR3 sequence (DNA): TGCAGCGTTTCAGTACAGGGAGAGACCCAGTACTTC.

This clone was picked up a small number of times. The V gene is TRBV19, the J gene TRBJ1-5; perhaps TRBD1 as D (5 bases). The germline V and J ends were trimmed by 4 bases and 7 bases, with 14 bases remaining between them. The CDR3 extends over 14 amino acids. Germline CDR1 is LNHDA and CDR2 is SQIVND (reference sequence). For the CDR3, the DNA is TGTGCCAGTAGTACCCGACAGTTGGGGCAGCCCCAGCATTTT. Protein product: CASSTRQLGQPQHF.

The chain uses TRBV6-5 and TRBJ1-4, with 7 nucleotides matching TRBD1. Losses at the gene ends were 4 bases for V and 3 bases for J; bases not matched to a gene: 5. CDR1 MNHEY and CDR2 SVGAGI come from the germline V gene. There are 15 residues in the CDR3. The CDR3: CASSSPGTANEKLFF. CDR3 coding DNA: TGTGCCAGCAGTTCCCCCGGGACAGCTAATGAAAAACTGTTTTTT.

This clone was counted only a few times. V and J are TRBV5-4 and TRBJ2-2; the D is unclear. The V and J ends lost 0 bases and 1 base respectively, with 13 bases between them. CDR3 length: 17 amino acids. CDR1 is SGHNT, CDR2 YYREEE, per germline (reference sequence). The chain's CDR3 is CASSLEMESVNTGELFF. The CDR3 DNA reads as TGTGCCAGCAGCTTGGAAATGGAGTCGGTGAACACCGGGGAGCTGTTTTTT.

The rearrangement links TRBV11-3 to TRBJ2-2; D uncertain. Germline CDR1 SGHNT, CDR2 YENEEA. The V gene lost 2 bases and the J gene lost 1 base, with 5 bases spanning the gap. This CDR3 is 14 amino acids long. CDR3 loop: CASSLFRNTGELFF. As DNA, the CDR3 is TGTGCCAGCAGCTTATTTAGGAACACCGGGGAGCTGTTTTTT.